These 2 T cell receptor beta chains were sequenced from one sample in a study of PD-1 blockade in classical Hodgkin lymphoma. Produced via immunoSEQ multiplex PCR; TCRdb's table is partial and in-frame only. The table has 90,000 to 120,000 clones, 89% seen once. Each patient's relapse followed autologous stem cell transplantation, and brentuximab vedotin exposure varied. Sequenced here: peripheral blood mononuclear cells (PBMCs), sampled before the second cycle of nivolumab. These receptors came from a human donor with classical Hodgkin lymphoma.

The chain uses TRBV28 and TRBJ2-3; D tentatively fits TRBD1 or TRBD2 (5 bases each). The V gene lost 5 bases and the J gene lost 1 base, with 16 bases spanning the gap. CDR3 length: 16 amino acids. Germline CDR1 reads MDHEN; CDR2 reads SYDVKM. CDR3: CASSTRGTLGTDTQYF. For the CDR3, the DNA is TGTGCCAGCAGTACCCGAGGGACCCTGGGCACAGATACGCAGTATTTT.

This rearrangement joins TRBV28 to TRBJ1-4; D gene uncertain. The CDR3 has 14 amino acids. The V gene's germline CDR1 is MDHEN and CDR2 SYDVKM. Between the trimmed V and J ends, which lost 6 bases and 0 bases, there was a span of 8 bases. The CDR3 spells CASSPVATNEKLFF. CDR3 nucleotide sequence: TGTGCCAGCAGCCCAGTTGCAACTAATGAAAAACTGTTTTTT.